This T cell receptor beta chain was profiled in a study of shared clonotypes between healthy human individuals. Broader study findings: A generally larger estimated richness was seen in naive subsets than in memory subsets. Represented diversity, genetic and exposure-history alike, was limited by few donors.

About this clone itself: As yet, its antigen is unknown.

Sequencing was performed with immunoSEQ multiplex PCR; in TCRdb, only in-frame clones are kept and a portion is missing. The sample holds approximately 720,000 clones, around 72% seen once. Losses at the gene ends were 6 bases for V and 5 bases for J; bases not matched to a gene: 7. CDR3 length: 14 amino acids. The germline V gene encodes CDR1 SQVTM and CDR2 ANQGSEA. Sequencing used memory CD4+ T cells sorted from blood. Subset reported: CD45RA-negative fraction. The gene calls are TRBV29-1 and TRBJ2-7, with TRBD2 identical over 13 bases. This TCR derives from a woman aged 25 to 39 in good health. CDR3 sequence (DNA): TGCAGCGTAGTACTAGCGGGAGGGATAAACGAGCAGTACTTC. It encodes CSVVLAGGINEQYF.